This TCR beta chain is drawn from a study of cytomegalovirus exposure and HLA in healthy donors. As for this clone: The antigen is not known.

Study-level points and caveats: Some segments of the V type, notably TRBV6-2 and TRBV6-3, were excluded as indistinguishable.

The V segment lost 6 bases and the J segment 6 bases; nucleotides outside the gene matches: 8. This CDR3 is 13 amino acids long. Germline CDR1 reads SGDLS; CDR2 reads YYNGEE. Both 60 Vbeta primers and 13 Jbeta primers went into the PCR. Libraries were prepared by immunoSEQ multiplex PCR; TCRdb keeps only in-frame clonotypes and omits some of them. Of about 200,000 clones detected, 82% appear once; the ten largest clones hold 6%. The receptor comes from a man aged 35 to 55 in good health and CMV-seropositive. The material sequenced was PBMCs. The V gene is TRBV9, the J gene TRBJ1-1; TRBD1 matches at 7 bases. The CDR3 loop reads CASNQQGRSEAFF. In DNA, the CDR3 is TGTGCCAGCAATCAACAGGGGCGTTCTGAAGCTTTCTTT.